Described below is a single T cell receptor (beta chain) sequence and its context. The antigen remains unidentified. Unsorted whole blood yielded blood RNA, and germline DNA was extracted as well. The CDR3 contains 16 residues. Unmatched junction bases numbered 20, after V lost 5 bases and J lost 13 bases. CDR1 is SGHNT, CDR2 YENEEA, per germline. TCR beta cDNA was reverse-transcribed from 500 ng of total RNA. The reaction used a constant-region primer and ProtoScript II reverse transcriptase. Each TCR beta library was derived from three nested multiplex PCR rounds that employed slightly modified ARM-PCR. It was with TRBV1-TRBV30 forward primers and a C-beta reverse primer that the first two PCR rounds were run, at approximately 9 cycles each. TCRdb reprocessed the multiplex PCR reads with MiXCR, giving one entry per CDR3 protein. The data show around 330,000 distinct CDR3 sequences, around three fifths seen once.

This sample is drawn from a study of tumor-infiltrating lymphocytes in primary liver carcinoma. Study-level results: Tumor region pairs overlapped more than did tumor-adjacent and tumor-blood pairs. There was no comparison of CD4+ and CD8+ repertoires, as samples were bulk unsorted.

J is TRBJ1-1 and V is TRBV11-3; 9 nucleotides agree with TRBD1. The sequence derives from a woman between 25 and 40 years old with primary liver carcinoma and hepatitis B virus infection. The sequenced sample consisted of peripheral blood. The CDR3 protein is CASSPSGTGRHTEVFF. In DNA form, the CDR3 reads TGTGCCAGCAGCCCGTCCGGGACAGGGAGGCACACTGAGGTTTTCTTT.